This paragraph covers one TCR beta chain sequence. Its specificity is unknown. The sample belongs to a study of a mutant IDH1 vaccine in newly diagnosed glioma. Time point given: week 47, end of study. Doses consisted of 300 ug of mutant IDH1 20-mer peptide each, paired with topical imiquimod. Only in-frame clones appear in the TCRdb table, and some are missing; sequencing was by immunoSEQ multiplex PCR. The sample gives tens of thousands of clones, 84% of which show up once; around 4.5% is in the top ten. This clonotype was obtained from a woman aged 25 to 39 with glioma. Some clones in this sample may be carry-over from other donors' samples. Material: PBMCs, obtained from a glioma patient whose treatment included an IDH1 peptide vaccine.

Here the CDR3 reads CASSSGQGYEKLFF. CDR3 bases: TGTGCCAGCAGTTCGGGACAGGGATATGAAAAACTGTTTTTT. The chain combines TRBV28 with TRBJ1-4; 9 positions agree with TRBD1. The CDR3 loop spans 14 amino acids. CDR1 and CDR2 from the germline V gene are MDHEN and SYDVKM. V shed 4 bases and J 6 bases; nucleotides not matched to a gene: 3.